This T cell receptor beta chain derives from a study of graft-versus-host responses after intestinal transplantation. Study-level information: Following induction with anti-thymocyte globulin, all recipients were given tacrolimus and steroids for 2 to 4 years.

Remarks on this clone: Antigen: not known.

Sequencing was performed with immunoSEQ multiplex PCR; in TCRdb, only in-frame clones are kept and a portion is missing. Seen here are some 96,000 clones, around 90% observed once, and the top ten hold around 15%. Broader study findings: Allografts of one patient group, those with graft-donor T cell macrochimerism, had high graft-versus-host to host-versus-graft clonal ratios. Peak circulating GvH clone levels tracked with early post-transplant HvG declines. Ileal or blood samples showed some GvH clones first, and such clones were also found in recipient marrow.

The starting material was PBMCs, obtained about 450 days after intestinal transplant. The receptor was derived from a human patient who received an intestinal transplant, so some T cells may come from the graft donor.

This CDR3 is CASSQVWGGTEAFF. The CDR3 DNA reads TGTGCCAGCAGCCAAGTATGGGGGGGGACTGAAGCTTTCTTT. This rearrangement joins TRBV14 to TRBJ1-1; D may be TRBD1 (5 bases). Germline CDR1 reads SGHDN; CDR2 reads FVKESK. This CDR3 has 14 residues. V was trimmed by 1 base and J by 5 bases, leaving 11 bases between them. The complete variable domain, with remaining parts taken from reference TRBV14 and TRBJ1-1, reads EAGVTQFPSHSVIEKGQTVTLRCDPISGHDNLYWYRRVMGKEIKFLLHFVKESKQDESGMPNNRFLAERTGGTYSTLKVQPAELEDSGVYFCASSQVWGGTEAFFGQGTRLTVV.